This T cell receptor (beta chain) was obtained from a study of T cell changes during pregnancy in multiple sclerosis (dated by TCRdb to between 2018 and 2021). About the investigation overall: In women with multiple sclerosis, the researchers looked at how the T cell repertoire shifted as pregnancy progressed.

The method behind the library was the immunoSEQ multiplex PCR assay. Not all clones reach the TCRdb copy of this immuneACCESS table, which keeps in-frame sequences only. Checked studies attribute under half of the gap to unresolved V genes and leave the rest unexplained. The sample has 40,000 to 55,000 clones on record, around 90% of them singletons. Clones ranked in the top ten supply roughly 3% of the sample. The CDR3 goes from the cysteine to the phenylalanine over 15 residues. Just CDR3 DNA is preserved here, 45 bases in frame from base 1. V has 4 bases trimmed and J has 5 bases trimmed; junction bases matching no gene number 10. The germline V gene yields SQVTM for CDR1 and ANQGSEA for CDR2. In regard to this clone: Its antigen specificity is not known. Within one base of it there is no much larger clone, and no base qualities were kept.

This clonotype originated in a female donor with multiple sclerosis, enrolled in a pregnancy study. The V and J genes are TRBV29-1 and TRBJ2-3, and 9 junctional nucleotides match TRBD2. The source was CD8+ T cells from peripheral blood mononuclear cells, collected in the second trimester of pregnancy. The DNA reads TGCAGCGTTGGGTACAGCGGGGGGATCGGAGATACGCAGTATTTT. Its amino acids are CSVGYSGGIGDTQYF.